This T cell receptor beta chain was identified in a study of blood T cell repertoires in COVID-19. Turning to the study itself: PBMCs, B-cell-depleted T cells, or T cells were the source of the cDNA or gDNA that made up the material.

V lost 6 bases to trimming and J lost 5 bases; unmatched junction nucleotides: 7. The CDR3 has 14 amino acids. Germline V gene data show CDR1 as SNHLY and CDR2 as FYNNEI. Enrollment of patients from Seattle took place during active infection, with longitudinal follow-up. Assay: immunoSEQ multiplex PCR; the TCRdb copy retains only in-frame clones and omits some. This table holds about 150,000 clones, over 75% found once. This TCR derives from a man between 60 and 70 years old with COVID-19, enrolled during active disease. This chain connects TRBV2 to TRBJ1-1; 9 positions match TRBD1. Source material: peripheral blood. CDR3 nucleotide sequence: TGTGCCAGCAGGGGACAGGGTTCTAGGACTGAAGCTTTCTTT. Translated: CASRGQGSRTEAFF.